This T cell receptor (beta chain) is drawn from a study of TIL therapy for anti-PD-1-resistant metastatic lung cancer. General study points: Infused TIL clonotypes partially replaced the baseline blood repertoire, then decayed over months.

This was the immunoSEQ v3 assay. The repertoire was sequenced with immunoSEQ multiplex PCR; TCRdb's copy has only in-frame clones and lacks some. Counted here are 45,000 to 75,000 clones, roughly 87% occurring once; the ten biggest clones make up 2.5% to 3%. Time point indicated: pre-treatment sample, taken before nivolumab and TIL therapy. Stage 4 NSCLC adults joined between late 2017 and January 2020. A note on this clone: Its antigen is undetermined.

The CDR3 sequence is 15 residues long. Germline V lookup: CDR1 MRHNA, CDR2 SNTAGT. V was pared by 5 bases and J by 0 bases, with 2 bases of the junction left unmatched. The chain recombines TRBV6-4 with TRBJ2-2; 8 positions agree with TRBD2. The specimen comprised blood, sampled at baseline. This TCR was sampled from a person aged 30 to 80 with non-small cell lung cancer. CDR3 region: CASSSTSANTGELFF. The CDR3 nucleotides read TGTGCCAGCAGTTCGACTAGCGCGAACACCGGGGAGCTGTTTTTT.